Given below is one TCR beta chain in context. Its antigen remains unidentified. Autoimmune disease history or systemic immunosuppression led to patients being barred. This specimen belongs to a study of OX40 agonist ivuxolimab in advanced cancers. Broader study findings: Patients with a partial response at 0.1-3.0 mg/kg had among the lowest clonal expansion.

Sequencing used immunoSEQ multiplex PCR; TCRdb keeps in-frame clones, though not all of them. Here the sample spans over 60,000 clones, 80% to 90% being singletons. Here the sequenced sample was CD4+ or CD8+ T cells sorted from blood, taken in a trial of the OX40 agonist ivuxolimab. This TCR came from an adult with an advanced solid tumor such as melanoma, head and neck, liver or kidney cancer.

CDR3 DNA sequence: TGTGCCAGCCACGCGGGGGAGGCCTACGAGCAGTACTTC. Protein: CASHAGEAYEQYF. The gene calls are TRBV6-5 and TRBJ2-7, with TRBD2 identical over 7 bases. The CDR3 runs 13 residues. Losses at the gene ends were 8 bases for V and 2 bases for J; bases not matched to a gene: 6. From germline, CDR1 is MNHEY and CDR2 SVGAGI.